Shown below are 10 T cell receptor beta chains from a single sample sequenced in a study of technical replicates of blood from a few donors. TCRdb's table, derived via immunoSEQ multiplex PCR, lists solely in-frame clones and lacks some. The sample contains tens of thousands of clones, 95% of which appear only once. Sample: T cells isolated from PBMCs. Receptors were obtained from a human donor in good health.

The chain has TRBV11-2 and TRBJ2-7; the match to TRBD1 covers 9 bases. The CDR3 runs 16 residues. CDR1 is SGHAT and CDR2 is FQNNGV in the germline V gene. J was trimmed by 2 bases and V by 6 bases; bases with no gene match: 11. Here the CDR3 reads CASRTLRTGVAYEQYF. The CDR3 DNA sequence: TGTGCCAGCAGAACGCTGAGGACAGGGGTCGCCTACGAGCAGTACTTC. Complete variable domain (other parts from reference TRBV11-2 and TRBJ2-7): EAGVAQSPRYKIIEKRQSVAFWCNPISGHATLYWYQQILGQGPKLLIQFQNNGVVDDSQLPKDRFSAERLKGVDSTLKIQPAKLEDSAVYLCASRTLRTGVAYEQYFGPGTRLTVT.

The chain is built from TRBV12-5 and TRBJ1-1, with D possibly matching TRBD1 (5 bases). The germline V and J ends were trimmed by 5 bases and 3 bases, with 16 bases remaining between them. Germline assignment: CDR1 LGHNT and CDR2 FRNRAP. The CDR3 runs 15 residues. CDR3: CASGPAGDGYTEAFF. CDR3 in DNA: TGTGCTAGTGGTCCCGCGGGGGACGGATACACTGAAGCTTTCTTT.

The chain recombines TRBV19 with TRBJ1-6, with D uncertain. CDR1 and CDR2 from the germline V gene are LNHDA and SQIVND (reference sequence). This CDR3 is 12 amino acids long. V shed 1 base and J shed 10 bases, with 5 bases lying between them. The CDR3 DNA sequence: TGTGCCAGTAGTATAGCGGGATCACCCCTCCACTTT. This translates into CASSIAGSPLHF.

This chain uses TRBV5-8 with TRBJ1-5; D is perhaps TRBD1 (5 bases). The germline V gene has CDR1 SGHTS and CDR2 YDEGEE. The CDR3 contains 13 residues. Trimming pared 0 bases from V and 9 bases from J, leaving 10 bases between. The CDR3: CASSLGGVRPQHF. The CDR3 nucleotides are TGTGCCAGCAGCTTGGGGGGGGTCCGGCCCCAGCATTTT. Full variable domain (rest looked up from reference TRBV5-8 and TRBJ1-5): EAGVTQSPTHLIKTRGQQATLRCSPISGHTSVYWYQQALGLGLQFLLWYDEGEERNRGNFPPRFSGRQFPNYSSELNVNALELEDSALYLCASSLGGVRPQHFGDGTRLSIL.

This chain connects TRBV5-4 to TRBJ1-6, with 7 nucleotides matching TRBD1. This CDR3 is 16 amino acids long. Germline values: CDR1 SGHNT, CDR2 YYREEE (reference sequence). The trim removed 4 bases at V and 2 bases at J, leaving 6 bases unmatched. CDR3 sequence: CASSPGTVAYNSPLHF. The CDR3, as DNA: TGTGCCAGCAGCCCGGGGACAGTGGCCTATAATTCACCCCTCCACTTT.

J is TRBJ2-7 and V is TRBV28, with 9 bases matching TRBD1. Trimming removed 2 bases from V and 5 bases from J; junction bases left unmatched: 7. This CDR3 is built from 15 residues. The germline V gene has CDR1 MDHEN and CDR2 SYDVKM. The CDR3: CASSLRGQGEDEQYF. In DNA, the CDR3 is TGTGCCAGCAGTTTAAGGGGACAGGGAGAGGACGAGCAGTACTTC.

The rearrangement uses TRBV6-1 and TRBJ1-2; 8 bases are a match to TRBD1. The ends lost 5 bases at V and 3 bases at J; junction bases unmatched: 2. This CDR3 comprises 13 residues. CDR1 is MNHNS, CDR2 SASEGT, per germline. The CDR3 is CASSTTGDYGYTF. CDR3 nucleotide sequence: TGTGCCAGCAGTACGACAGGGGACTATGGCTACACCTTC.

CDR3: CASSRGTSGSDQYF. In nucleotides, the CDR3 is TGTGCCAGCAGCCGAGGGACTAGCGGGAGTGACCAGTACTTC. V and J are TRBV5-4 and TRBJ2-5; 14 nucleotides line up with TRBD2. With V trimmed by 4 bases and J by 10 bases, 6 bases remained unmatched. CDR1 is SGHNT and CDR2 is YYREEE in the germline V gene (reference sequence). This CDR3 is built from 14 residues.

The genes are TRBV10-3 and TRBJ2-1; 16 bases match TRBD2. Per the germline V gene, CDR1 is ENHRY and CDR2 is SYGVKD. J was trimmed by 5 bases and V by 6 bases; bases with no gene match: 10. The length of the CDR3 is 18 residues. CDR3 in amino acids: CAIRTTGLAGGVDNEQFF. The DNA of the CDR3 is TGTGCCATCAGGACAACGGGACTAGCGGGAGGGGTTGACAATGAGCAGTTCTTC.

The chain links TRBV4-1 to TRBJ1-6; no reliable D call. V lost 1 base, J lost 6 bases, and 10 bases lay in between. The CDR3 sequence is 15 residues long. In germline, CDR1 is MGHRA, CDR2 YSYEKL. Here the CDR3 DNA reads TGCGCCAGCAGCCAAGGGCGCGGGAGTAATTCACCCCTCCACTTT. It codes for CASSQGRGSNSPLHF.